A single sample is the source of the 8 T cell receptor beta chains below, sequenced in a study of T cells in Graves' hyperthyroidism and ophthalmopathy. Authors of the study amplified TCR beta CDR3 regions from RNA transcripts. When the TCR CDR3 underwent first-round RT-PCR, the HTBI primer set was used. TCRdb ran MiXCR on the multiplex PCR reads and lists one entry per CDR3 protein. The profile shows roughly 570,000 distinct CDR3 sequences, just over 45% of them singletons. The sequenced sample was peripheral blood or thyroid tissue (not recorded which). These receptor sequences come from a woman between 18 and 30 years old with Graves' hyperthyroidism.

This clonotype was found a few times. This chain joins TRBV25-1 and TRBJ2-3, with TRBD2 matching 7 bases. The CDR3 covers 16 residues. From germline, CDR1 is MGHDK and CDR2 SYGVNS. Trimming took 4 bases from V and 1 from J; bases not matched to a gene: 8. As DNA, the CDR3 is TGTGCCAGCAGTGCCCCCCGGGGGGACCGCACAGATACGCAGTATTTT. It yields the protein CASSAPRGDRTDTQYF.

The chain recombines TRBV7-9 with TRBJ1-2; TRBD1 might be the D (5 bases). CDR1 is SEHNR, CDR2 FQNEAQ, per germline (reference sequence). The CDR3 is 20 amino acids. Between the trimmed V and J ends, which lost 5 bases and 4 bases, there was a span of 32 bases. The CDR3 protein is CASSPRTGTVNTGEGYGYTF. CDR3 nucleotide sequence: TGTGCCAGCAGCCCGCGAACCGGGACGGTGAACACCGGGGAGGGCTATGGCTACACCTTC.

This clonotype was found many times. The gene calls are TRBV2 and TRBJ2-2; D may be TRBD1 (6 bases). Germline V gene lookup returns CDR1 SNHLY and CDR2 FYNNEI. The CDR3 has 15 residues. With 5 bases removed from V and 3 bases from J, the gap between germline ends came to 13 bases. The CDR3 bases are TGTGCCAGCAGTAAGGACAGTCCCCACACCGGGGAGCTGTTTTTT. It yields the protein CASSKDSPHTGELFF.

This clonotype was seen at least ten times. V usage is TRBV12-3 or TRBV12-4 and J usage is TRBJ1-4, with 8 bases matching TRBD1. This CDR3 has 14 amino acids. V lost 6 bases, J lost 8 bases, and 8 bases stayed unmatched. The CDR3, as DNA: TGTGCCAGCAGCCAGGGGGCGCGGGGAGAAAAACTGTTTTTT. Protein sequence: CASSQGARGEKLFF.

As regards this clonotype: This could be a read error, since a much larger clone is one nucleotide away. The chain uses TRBV12-3 or TRBV12-4 and TRBJ2-7; D remains unclear. This CDR3 is built from 14 residues. The DNA of the CDR3 is TGTGCCAGCAGCTCAGTCCGACCACCCTACGGGCAGTACTTC. Translated: CASSSVRPPYGQYF.

This clonotype was counted at least ten times. The chain uses TRBV5-6 and TRBJ2-5, with 8 bases identical to TRBD1. Germline trimming cut 1 base from V and 5 bases from J; bases unmatched to any gene: 4. The CDR3 contains 14 residues. Per germline, CDR1 SGHDT and CDR2 YYEEEE. The CDR3 is CASSLLQGAETQYF. The CDR3 DNA reads TGTGCCAGCAGCTTGTTGCAGGGGGCGGAGACCCAGTACTTC. The entire variable domain, with the rest obtained from reference TRBV5-6 and TRBJ2-5, is as follows: DAGVTQSPTHLIKTRGQQVTLRCSPKSGHDTVSWYQQALGQGPQFIFQYYEEEERQRGNFPDRFSGHQFPNYSSELNVNALLLGDSALYLCASSLLQGAETQYFGPGTRLLVL.

This clonotype came up many times. The chain employs TRBV9 and TRBJ1-1, with 7 bases matching TRBD1. The CDR3 length is 16 residues. Germline V gene sequence: CDR1 SGDLS, CDR2 YYNGEE. The V segment lost 4 bases and the J segment 0 bases; nucleotides outside the gene matches: 9. The CDR3 sequence: CASSRGVTGMNTEAFF. CDR3 nucleotide sequence: TGTGCCAGCAGCCGCGGAGTGACAGGGATGAACACTGAAGCTTTCTTT.

On this clonotype itself: One end of the junction varies from germline; a read error may be responsible. This sequence joins TRBV19 and TRBJ2-1; D gene ambiguous. Germline CDR1 reads LNHDA; CDR2 reads SQIVND (reference sequence). The CDR3 length is 12 residues. The CDR3: CASSMFYNEQLF. In DNA, the CDR3 is TGTGCCAGTAGTATGTTCTACAATGAGCAGCTCTTC.